This T cell receptor beta chain was sequenced for a study of CD8 T cells in Susac syndrome. The V end lost 3 bases, the J end lost 7 bases, and 10 bases lay between the germline ends. The CDR3 has 14 amino acids. In germline, CDR1 is MGHDK, CDR2 SYGVNS. Reverse transcription used roughly 0.45 to 1 ug RNA and random hexamers. The amplification used immunoSEQ multiplex PCR on TCR beta CDR3; it spanned 54 Vbeta and 13 Jbeta. TCRdb re-analysed the immunoSEQ multiplex PCR reads in MiXCR, keeping a single row per CDR3 protein. The table lists about 180,000 distinct CDR3 sequences, around 95% of them singletons. TCR beta sequences were obtained from blood CD8+ and CD4+ T cells. Multiple sclerosis controls were treatment-naive patients with stable or active relapsing-remitting disease. TEMRA cells were FACS-enriched, unlike CD8+ and CD4+ T cells, which were negatively isolated.

The chain links TRBV25-1 to TRBJ1-6; no reliable D call. Specimen: CD4+ T cells from PBMCs. The origin of this receptor is a human donor with multiple sclerosis. CDR3 nucleotide sequence: TGTGCCAGCAGTGACCGATTAGGGAATTCACCCCTCCACTTT. It encodes CASSDRLGNSPLHF.